The 18 T cell receptor beta chains given below trace back to one sample, sequenced in a study of T cells after posttransplantation cyclophosphamide. Sequencing used immunoSEQ multiplex PCR; TCRdb keeps in-frame clones, though not all of them. The sample lists roughly 9,900 clones, approximately 87% occurring once. Sampled 1 year posttransplant, controls received myeloablative marrow transplants, methotrexate and a calcineurin inhibitor. The starting material was PBMCs, obtained after an allogeneic stem cell transplant with a calcineurin inhibitor and methotrexate. Receptors originate from a male patient between 25 and 40 years old who received an allogeneic stem cell transplant from an unrelated donor, was CMV-positive, and had no GVHD. Some T cells may arise from the graft donor.

The gene calls are TRBV2 and TRBJ2-5; 7 bases line up with TRBD2. CDR1 and CDR2 (germline): SNHLY, FYNNEI. This CDR3 contains 14 residues. J lost 5 bases, V lost 2 bases, and 5 bases had no gene match. The CDR3 DNA follows: TGTGCCAGCAGTGAATACGGCGGGAGTGAGACCCAGTACTTC. As protein: CASSEYGGSETQYF.

V is TRBV19 and J is TRBJ2-3; 9 nucleotides match TRBD2. J gave up 3 bases and V 5 bases, and 6 bases lay outside the gene matches. The CDR3 runs to 15 residues. Germline lookup yields CDR1 LNHDA and CDR2 SQIVND (reference sequence). The CDR3 is CASSLLAGGTDTQYF. In nucleotides, the CDR3 is TGTGCCAGTAGTTTACTAGCGGGTGGGACAGATACGCAGTATTTT.

CDR3 sequence reads: CASSPDDRSSYEQYF. CDR3 coding DNA: TGCGCCAGCAGCCCCGATGACAGGAGCTCCTACGAGCAGTACTTC. The V gene is TRBV4-3, the J gene TRBJ2-7; maybe TRBD1 (6 bases). The length of the CDR3 is 15 residues. V gave up 4 bases and J gave up 0 bases, with 13 bases separating them. Germline CDR1 is LGHNA and CDR2 is YSLEER.

For the CDR3, the DNA is TGTGCCAGCAGCTTAGCCGGGGGAGATACGCAGTATTTT. It translates to CASSLAGGDTQYF. The chain joins TRBV7-3 to TRBJ2-3, with D tentatively TRBD2 (6 bases). The CDR3 totals 13 residues. Trimming cost V 2 bases and J 5 bases, with 8 bases left between them. Germline CDR1 reads SGHTA; CDR2 reads FQGTGA.

The rearrangement uses TRBV7-9 and TRBJ2-3, with 11 nucleotides matching TRBD2. The V gene end was trimmed by 3 bases and the J gene end by 3 bases; junction bases not matched to a gene: 5. CDR1 is SEHNR, CDR2 FQNEAQ, per germline (reference sequence). This CDR3 contains 16 residues. The CDR3 sequence is CASSFPTSGSTDTQYF. Here the CDR3 DNA reads TGTGCCAGCAGCTTTCCAACTAGCGGGAGTACAGATACGCAGTATTTT.

The chain combines TRBV7-3 with TRBJ2-2, with TRBD1 as a possible D gene (5 bases). The CDR3 covers 15 residues. From germline, CDR1 is SGHTA and CDR2 FQGTGA. V lost 2 bases to trimming and J lost 4 bases, with 11 bases between them. Written as DNA, the CDR3 is TGTGCCAGCAGCTTACACGGACAAGCCACCGGGGAGCTGTTTTTT. As protein: CASSLHGQATGELFF.

This rearrangement joins TRBV6-5 to TRBJ2-1; tentative D call: TRBD1 (6 bases). The CDR3 has 14 residues. Trimming removed 7 bases at V and 6 bases at J, with 16 bases between. The germline V gene encodes CDR1 MNHEY and CDR2 SVGAGI. CDR3 sequence reads: CASTALPGANEQFF. The DNA of the CDR3 is TGTGCCAGCACCGCTCTGCCAGGGGCCAATGAGCAGTTCTTC.

The V call is TRBV2, the J call TRBJ2-1, with TRBD2 as a possible D gene (5 bases). Trimming shortened V by 2 bases and J by 0 bases, and 8 bases separated the two germline ends. The CDR3 is 15 residues long. Looked up from germline, CDR1 is SNHLY and CDR2 is FYNNEI. DNA of the CDR3: TGTGCCAGCAGTGAATTTGGGAGCTCCTACAATGAGCAGTTCTTC. Translation: CASSEFGSSYNEQFF.

As concerns this clone: A read error is the likely source, as a far larger clone sits one nucleotide away. The J gene is TRBJ1-2, the V gene TRBV4-1, with D possibly TRBD1 on 5 matching bases. The length of the CDR3 is 17 residues. Germline assignment: CDR1 MGHRA and CDR2 YSYEKL. V was clipped by 0 bases and J by 0 bases, with 14 bases between them. The CDR3 is CASSQEDSRPANYGYTF. CDR3 DNA: TGCGCCAGCAGCCAAGAAGACAGTCGGCCGGCTAACTATGGCTACACCTTC.

V is TRBV18 and J is TRBJ2-7, with 8 bases matching TRBD1. The CDR3 is 15 amino acids. J gave up 4 bases and V 6 bases, and 11 bases lay outside the gene matches. Germline CDR1 and CDR2: KGHSH and LQKENI. The CDR3 loop reads CASSSASRQGYEQYF. CDR3 nucleotides: TGTGCCAGCTCCTCGGCGTCAAGACAGGGGTACGAGCAGTACTTC.

The chain carries TRBV7-4 and TRBJ2-1; TRBD2 matches at 10 bases. Looked up from germline, CDR1 is SGHVT and CDR2 is SQSDAQ. This CDR3 spans 15 amino acids. J gave up 14 bases and V 2 bases, and 12 bases lay outside the gene matches. In DNA, the CDR3 is TGTGCCAGCAGCTTAAGCACTAGCGGGGACCTCAGGGAGTTCTTC. It yields the protein CASSLSTSGDLREFF.

The chain links TRBV6-6 to TRBJ2-5; 15 positions agree with TRBD2. After removal of 4 bases from V and 1 base from J, the junction contained 1 base not matched to a gene. Germline values: CDR1 MNHNY, CDR2 SVGAGI (reference sequence). CDR3 length equals 16 residues. CDR3 amino acids: CASSLGLAGGQETQYF. The CDR3 DNA reads as TGTGCCAGCAGTTTGGGACTAGCGGGAGGCCAAGAGACCCAGTACTTC.

This chain connects TRBV27 to TRBJ1-5; possibly TRBD1 for D (5 bases). V dropped 5 bases and J dropped 4 bases, with 9 bases sitting between them. CDR3 size: 13 residues. Germline CDR1 is MNHEY and CDR2 is SMNVEV (reference sequence). The CDR3 DNA is TGTGCCAGCAGTGTACAGGTAAATCAGCCCCAGCATTTT. Its protein product is CASSVQVNQPQHF.

The DNA of the CDR3 is TGTGCCATCAGGAAAAGCGGGAGGGGGAGTTACGAGCAGTACTTC. It is translated as CAIRKSGRGSYEQYF. The rearrangement links TRBV10-3 to TRBJ2-7, with TRBD2 identical over 10 bases. Germline V CDR1 and CDR2: ENHRY, SYGVKD. With V trimmed by 6 bases and J by 4 bases, 9 bases remained unmatched. CDR3 size: 15 residues.

Only a few counts were recorded for this clone. The CDR3 region is CASREGAGRNTGELFF. The CDR3 bases are TGTGCCAGCAGGGAAGGAGCCGGGAGGAACACCGGGGAGCTGTTTTTT. The J gene is TRBJ2-2, the V gene TRBV5-4, with D tentatively TRBD2 (6 bases). V was trimmed by 5 bases and J by 1 base, leaving 15 bases between them. The CDR3 consists of 16 residues. In germline, CDR1 is SGHNT, CDR2 YYREEE (reference sequence).

This chain links TRBV7-3 with TRBJ2-1, with 9 bases matching TRBD2. The CDR3 loop spans 14 amino acids. Unmatched junction bases numbered 1, after V lost 2 bases and J lost 5 bases. The germline V gene has CDR1 SGHTA and CDR2 FQGTGA. CDR3 residues: CASSLGTSHNEQFF. CDR3 sequence (DNA): TGTGCCAGCAGCTTAGGGACTAGCCACAATGAGCAGTTCTTC.

A word on this clone: A read error may account for a junction end that differs from germline. The chain recombines TRBV7-2 with TRBJ1-2, with D tentatively TRBD1 (5 bases). CDR3 length: 14 residues. Germline V gene lookup returns CDR1 SGHTA and CDR2 FQGNSA. CDR3 DNA sequence: TGTGCCAGCCGCTTACGGGGGATCACCTATGGCTACACCTTC. Amino acid sequence: CASRLRGITYGYTF.

The chain couples TRBV27 to TRBJ1-2; possible D gene TRBD1, 5 bases. Trimming shortened V by 3 bases and J by 2 bases, and 10 bases separated the two germline ends. The CDR3 consists of 14 residues. Germline CDR1 MNHEY, CDR2 SMNVEV (reference sequence). This CDR3 reads CASSFAGYNYGYTF. The CDR3 DNA reads as TGTGCCAGCAGTTTTGCAGGGTACAACTATGGCTACACCTTC.